The text below deals with one TCR beta chain. This specimen comes from a study of blood T cell repertoires in COVID-19. Turning to the study itself: Sources were T cells, B-cell-depleted T cells, or PBMCs; the material itself was cDNA or gDNA.

Clones were read by immunoSEQ multiplex PCR, and TCRdb kept only the in-frame ones, dropping some. Of 190,000 or so clones listed, about 90% were seen once; the top ten hold 6.5% to 9%. The CDR3 extends over 13 amino acids. Per the germline V gene, CDR1 is SGDLS and CDR2 is YYNGEE. The ends were cut back, 3 bases at V and 2 bases at J, with 7 bases in the middle. The receptor comes from a woman under 30 who had recovered from COVID-19. The genes are TRBV9 and TRBJ2-3; the D is unclear. Source material: PBMCs or T cells enriched from blood (not recorded which). The CDR3 DNA follows: TGTGCCAGCAGCGAGCGCCACACAGATACGCAGTATTTT. It is translated as CASSERHTDTQYF.